This T cell receptor (beta chain) was profiled in a study of T cell repertoires in cytomegalovirus infection. Study-level results: CMV-specific HLA-C-restricted TCR beta clonotypes dominated the ex vivo response.

MiXCR, run by TCRdb on the reads, gives a single entry per CDR3 protein. The sample lists 150,000 to 200,000 distinct CDR3 sequences, over 13% occurring once. There are many counts of this clonotype. Its antigen remains unknown. Germline CDR1 reads MDHEN; CDR2 reads SYDVKM. There are 18 residues in the CDR3. The junction had 14 bases not matched to a gene; V was cut back by 8 bases and J by 0 bases. The clonotype was recovered from a human donor in good health (CMV status not recorded). Some clones in this sample may be carry-over from other donors' samples. Sequencing was carried out using PBMCs. The chain couples TRBV28 to TRBJ1-5; 9 bases match TRBD1. The chain's CDR3 is CASVTYGPGQGSNQPQHF. The CDR3 DNA follows: TGTGCCAGCGTCACTTATGGGCCGGGACAGGGTAGCAATCAGCCCCAGCATTTT.